This T cell receptor (beta chain) was obtained from a study of PD-L1 blockade in urothelial cancer. Overall study: It was in the mid-2010s that patients started atezolizumab at 1,200 mg intravenously every 3 weeks. About nine tenths of the roughly 30 patients were men whose urothelial cancer was bladder-origin. Analyzed time points were 3 weeks (second dose) and 6 weeks after therapy began.

The method was immunoSEQ multiplex PCR; TCRdb's version includes in-frame clones alone and lacks a portion of them. The sample lists more than 75,000 clones, 90% to 95% occurring once. Germline loops: CDR1 SGHRS, CDR2 YFSETQ. V lost 1 base and J 3 bases, leaving 13 bases between the germline ends. The CDR3 spans 16 residues. The TCR originated in a man aged 55 to 69 with urothelial cancer. The source material was PBMCs, sampled around atezolizumab (anti-PD-L1) treatment. This sequence joins TRBV5-1 and TRBJ2-2; TRBD2 is a possible D gene (5 bases). The CDR3 sequence is CASSLLVGVDTGELFF. CDR3 in DNA: TGCGCCAGCAGCTTGTTGGTGGGAGTCGACACCGGGGAGCTGTTTTTT.